This TCR beta chain is drawn from a study of shared clonotypes between healthy human individuals. Study at large: A donor's plate count was three for CD4 naive and three for CD4 memory; CD8 naive had two and CD8 memory one.

Evenly divided among several immunoSEQ plates was the genomic DNA of each subset. Data came from immunoSEQ multiplex PCR; TCRdb stores just in-frame clones and leaves some out. The sample holds a few million clones; approximately 95% are singletons and the top ten take under 0.45%. Study results and caveats: Shared clonotypes across all four donors exceeded non-shared ones in generation probability.

There are 16 residues in the CDR3. J lost 3 bases, V lost 5 bases, and 10 bases had no gene match. Germline V lookup: CDR1 KGHSH, CDR2 LQKENI. Concerning this clone itself: What it binds is unknown.

Sequenced: naive CD4+ T cells from PBMCs. Subset of the sample: CD45RA+ positively selected. The source of this sequence is a man younger than 35 in good health. Some clones in this sample may be carry-over from other donors' samples. The rearrangement uses TRBV18 and TRBJ2-3, with TRBD2 identical over 8 bases. CDR3 region: CASSTTFSGSTDTQYF. CDR3 coding DNA: TGTGCCAGCTCAACTACCTTCAGCGGGAGTACAGATACGCAGTATTTT.